This section outlines one T cell receptor (beta chain) sequence together with its context. Its antigen is not identified. The unexposed donors gave CD4+ T cells in 2011-2018, prior to COVID-19. After around nine days of culture, CD4+ T cells were isolated. The data are from a study of CD4 T cells in relation to SARS-CoV-2 and coronaviruses. The repertoire was sequenced with immunoSEQ multiplex PCR; TCRdb's copy has only in-frame clones and lacks some. Counted here are around 15,000 clones, 82% occurring once; the ten biggest clones make up roughly a third. With 0 bases clipped from V and 2 bases from J, the junction kept 3 bases outside the gene matches. Per the germline V gene, CDR1 is MNHEY and CDR2 is SVGAGI. The CDR3 has 15 amino acids.

The gene calls are TRBV6-5 and TRBJ1-2, with 7 bases matching TRBD1. The specimen was CD4+ T cells from PBMCs, cultured in vitro. The sequence was obtained from a human donor in good health. In DNA form, the CDR3 reads TGTGCCAGCAGTTACTCCATACAGGGGAACTATGGCTACACCTTC. This translates into CASSYSIQGNYGYTF.